Listed below are T cell receptor beta chains from one sample, sequenced in a study of cytomegalovirus exposure and HLA in healthy donors. Repertoires were generated with immunoSEQ multiplex PCR, while TCRdb's copy carries only in-frame clones and drops some. The profile shows 150,000 to 200,000 clones, more than 85% of them singletons. The sequencing input was PBMCs. The receptors were gathered from a woman aged 18-35 years in good health and CMV-seronegative. Each CDR3 is given with its conserved first and last residue. The D gene is left open where the match is weak. The size field is filled for only some rows; it gives once, few, many or a size class.

j_gene: TRBJ2-5
abundance: few
d_gene: -
v_gene: TRBV5-1
CDR3aa: CASSLGQPPETQYF
CDR3nt: TGCGCCAGCAGCTTAGGACAGCCGCCGGAGACCCAGTACTTC

j_gene: TRBJ1-2
abundance: -
d_gene: -
v_gene: TRBV28
CDR3aa: CASSPSGYGYTF
CDR3nt: TGTGCCAGCAGTCCCTCAGGGTACGGCTACACCTTC

j_gene: TRBJ2-3
abundance: once
d_gene: TRBD1
v_gene: TRBV27
CDR3aa: CASRTPGQYFLGGVTQYF
CDR3nt: TGTGCCAGCAGAACTCCGGGACAGTACTTTCTAGGGGGCGTTACGCAGTATTTT

j_gene: TRBJ2-5
abundance: -
d_gene: TRBD1
v_gene: TRBV2
CDR3aa: CASSARTGGLETQYF
CDR3nt: TGTGCCAGCAGTGCACGGACAGGGGGATTAGAGACCCAGTACTTC

j_gene: TRBJ1-1
abundance: -
d_gene: -
v_gene: TRBV9
CDR3aa: CASSLGPGGTEAFF
CDR3nt: TGTGCCAGCAGCTTGGGCCCGGGGGGCACTGAAGCTTTCTTT

j_gene: TRBJ1-1
abundance: -
d_gene: -
v_gene: TRBV7-2
CDR3aa: CASSPRASGDTEAFF
CDR3nt: TGTGCCAGCAGCCCCCGGGCCTCGGGGGACACTGAAGCTTTCTTT

j_gene: TRBJ2-2
abundance: -
d_gene: TRBD2
v_gene: TRBV5-1
CDR3aa: CASSRGLAGTGELFF
CDR3nt: TGCGCCAGCAGCCGGGGACTAGCGGGTACCGGGGAGCTGTTTTTT

j_gene: TRBJ1-2
abundance: -
d_gene: TRBD1
v_gene: TRBV2
CDR3aa: CASSDGQAARDGYTF
CDR3nt: TGTGCCAGCAGTGATGGACAGGCGGCCCGGGATGGCTACACCTTC

j_gene: TRBJ1-1
abundance: -
d_gene: -
v_gene: TRBV10-2
CDR3aa: CASSESTGPTEAFF
CDR3nt: TGCGCCAGCAGTGAGTCCACAGGGCCGACTGAAGCTTTCTTT

j_gene: TRBJ1-2
abundance: -
d_gene: TRBD1
v_gene: TRBV18
CDR3aa: CASSPEGQGIYGYTF
CDR3nt: TGTGCCAGCTCACCAGAGGGACAGGGGATCTATGGCTACACCTTC

j_gene: TRBJ2-7
abundance: -
d_gene: TRBD1
v_gene: TRBV15
CDR3aa: CATSRDRAAGGTYEQYF
CDR3nt: TGTGCCACCAGCAGAGATAGGGCGGCAGGGGGCACGTACGAGCAGTACTTC

j_gene: TRBJ2-5
abundance: once
d_gene: -
v_gene: TRBV7-9
CDR3aa: CASRSTSQETQYF
CDR3nt: TGTGCCAGCAGGTCGACTAGCCAAGAGACCCAGTACTTC

j_gene: TRBJ2-1
abundance: once
d_gene: -
v_gene: TRBV12-5
CDR3aa: CASGPPAPDEQFF
CDR3nt: TGTGCTAGTGGCCCCCCCGCCCCGGATGAGCAGTTCTTC

j_gene: TRBJ2-1
abundance: -
d_gene: TRBD2
v_gene: TRBV19
CDR3aa: CASSMIAGVRGNEQFF
CDR3nt: TGTGCCAGTAGTATGATAGCGGGAGTTCGGGGCAATGAGCAGTTCTTC

j_gene: TRBJ1-2
abundance: -
d_gene: -
v_gene: TRBV4-1
CDR3aa: CASSQDQFYNVNYTF
CDR3nt: TGCGCCAGCAGCCAAGACCAGTTTTATAATGTTAACTACACCTTC

j_gene: TRBJ1-1
abundance: -
d_gene: -
v_gene: TRBV10-3
CDR3aa: CAISESGTEAFF
CDR3nt: TGTGCCATCAGTGAGTCCGGCACTGAAGCTTTCTTT

j_gene: TRBJ2-2
abundance: -
d_gene: -
v_gene: TRBV6-5
CDR3aa: CASSYHIQAIGELFF
CDR3nt: TGTGCCAGCAGTTACCACATCCAGGCGATCGGGGAGCTGTTTTTT

j_gene: TRBJ1-5
abundance: once
d_gene: -
v_gene: TRBV27
CDR3aa: CASTPDSSYQPQHF
CDR3nt: TGTGCCAGCACCCCGGACAGTTCATATCAGCCCCAGCATTTT

j_gene: TRBJ1-2
abundance: -
d_gene: -
v_gene: TRBV6-5
CDR3aa: CASSYTGIENGYTF
CDR3nt: TGTGCCAGCAGTTATACAGGGATTGAGAATGGCTACACCTTC

j_gene: TRBJ2-2
abundance: -
d_gene: -
v_gene: TRBV6-5
CDR3aa: CASSPPGARTGELFF
CDR3nt: TGTGCCAGCAGCCCGCCAGGGGCGCGTACCGGGGAGCTGTTTTTT

j_gene: TRBJ1-4
abundance: -
d_gene: TRBD1
v_gene: TRBV28
CDR3aa: CASSSSQGAYNEKLFF
CDR3nt: TGTGCCAGCAGTTCATCACAGGGGGCTTATAATGAAAAACTGTTTTTT

j_gene: TRBJ2-2
abundance: -
d_gene: TRBD1
v_gene: TRBV30
CDR3aa: CAWSVRDRDTGELFF
CDR3nt: TGTGCCTGGAGTGTCCGGGACAGGGATACCGGGGAGCTGTTTTTT

j_gene: TRBJ2-1
abundance: -
d_gene: TRBD1
v_gene: TRBV28
CDR3aa: CASSFRGLNEQFF
CDR3nt: TGTGCCAGCAGTTTCAGGGGGCTCAATGAGCAGTTCTTC

j_gene: TRBJ2-7
abundance: -
d_gene: -
v_gene: TRBV2
CDR3aa: CASSGRSFTYEQYF
CDR3nt: TGTGCCAGCAGTGGCAGGTCCTTCACCTACGAGCAGTACTTC

j_gene: TRBJ2-7
abundance: -
d_gene: -
v_gene: TRBV25-1
CDR3aa: CASTQGGTYEQYF
CDR3nt: TGTGCCAGCACACAGGGGGGGACCTACGAGCAGTACTTC

j_gene: TRBJ2-3
abundance: -
d_gene: -
v_gene: TRBV28
CDR3aa: CASSFTSPSTDTQYF
CDR3nt: TGTGCCAGCAGTTTTACATCCCCGAGCACAGATACGCAGTATTTT

j_gene: TRBJ1-6
abundance: once
d_gene: -
v_gene: TRBV29-1
CDR3aa: CSVEGNKTPADYNSPLHF
CDR3nt: TGCAGCGTGGAGGGGAACAAAACCCCAGCGGATTATAATTCACCCCTCCACTTT

j_gene: TRBJ2-7
abundance: -
d_gene: TRBD1
v_gene: TRBV7-2
CDR3aa: CASSLVRTGGYEQYF
CDR3nt: TGTGCCAGCAGCTTGGTAAGGACAGGGGGGTACGAGCAGTACTTC

j_gene: TRBJ2-2
abundance: -
d_gene: TRBD1
v_gene: TRBV4-1
CDR3aa: CASSLQGRGPPGELFF
CDR3nt: TGCGCCAGCAGCCTACAGGGAAGGGGGCCCCCCGGGGAGCTGTTTTTT

j_gene: TRBJ2-3
abundance: -
d_gene: -
v_gene: TRBV9
CDR3aa: CASSAGVGRSGTDTQYF
CDR3nt: TGTGCCAGCAGCGCCGGAGTAGGGAGGAGCGGCACAGATACGCAGTATTTT

j_gene: TRBJ2-5
abundance: -
d_gene: -
v_gene: TRBV18
CDR3aa: CASSQGLQETQYF
CDR3nt: TGTGCCAGCTCACAGGGACTCCAAGAGACCCAGTACTTC

j_gene: TRBJ2-7
abundance: -
d_gene: -
v_gene: TRBV28
CDR3aa: CASPPPGAGDAYEQYF
CDR3nt: TGTGCCAGCCCCCCACCTGGGGCAGGTGATGCCTACGAGCAGTACTTC

j_gene: TRBJ2-7
abundance: -
d_gene: -
v_gene: TRBV7-6
CDR3aa: CASSLELSSYEQYF
CDR3nt: TGTGCCAGCAGCTTAGAGCTGAGCTCCTACGAGCAGTACTTC

j_gene: TRBJ2-5
abundance: -
d_gene: TRBD2
v_gene: TRBV2
CDR3aa: CASTPWTSAKETQYF
CDR3nt: TGTGCCAGCACCCCGTGGACTAGCGCAAAAGAGACCCAGTACTTC

j_gene: TRBJ2-3
abundance: -
d_gene: -
v_gene: TRBV2
CDR3aa: CASTASESTDTQYF
CDR3nt: TGTGCCAGCACCGCTAGCGAAAGCACAGATACGCAGTATTTT

j_gene: TRBJ1-3
abundance: once
d_gene: -
v_gene: TRBV5-1
CDR3aa: CASSEEGNTIYF
CDR3nt: TGCGCCAGCAGCGAAGAGGGAAACACCATATATTTT

j_gene: TRBJ2-1
abundance: few
d_gene: TRBD2
v_gene: TRBV5-1
CDR3aa: CASSLTSGTYNEQFF
CDR3nt: TGCGCCAGCAGCTTGACTAGCGGTACCTACAATGAGCAGTTCTTC

j_gene: TRBJ1-1
abundance: -
d_gene: -
v_gene: TRBV6-4
CDR3aa: CASSDAARLGDTEAFF
CDR3nt: TGTGCCAGCAGTGACGCTGCTAGGCTAGGAGACACTGAAGCTTTCTTT

j_gene: TRBJ1-1
abundance: -
d_gene: -
v_gene: TRBV28
CDR3aa: CASSLLSRANTEAFF
CDR3nt: TGTGCCAGCAGTTTATTATCCCGAGCGAACACTGAAGCTTTCTTT

j_gene: TRBJ1-2
abundance: -
d_gene: -
v_gene: TRBV2
CDR3aa: CASSLTPANYGYTF
CDR3nt: TGTGCCAGCAGTTTGACACCAGCTAACTATGGCTACACCTTC

j_gene: TRBJ2-3
abundance: few
d_gene: TRBD2
v_gene: TRBV9
CDR3aa: CASSVEGTSDDTQYF
CDR3nt: TGTGCCAGCAGCGTAGAAGGGACTAGTGACGATACGCAGTATTTT

j_gene: TRBJ2-1
abundance: -
d_gene: -
v_gene: TRBV18
CDR3aa: CASSPGLAGNEQFF
CDR3nt: TGTGCCAGCTCACCAGGGCTAGCAGGCAATGAGCAGTTCTTC

j_gene: TRBJ2-7
abundance: -
d_gene: -
v_gene: TRBV13
CDR3aa: CASSSRGTNRYEQYF
CDR3nt: TGTGCCAGCAGCTCAAGGGGGACAAATCGCTACGAGCAGTACTTC

j_gene: TRBJ2-3
abundance: -
d_gene: -
v_gene: TRBV5-1
CDR3aa: CASSLEPGSDTQYF
CDR3nt: TGCGCCAGCAGCTTGGAACCGGGTTCAGATACGCAGTATTTT

j_gene: TRBJ2-7
abundance: -
d_gene: TRBD2
v_gene: TRBV7-2
CDR3aa: CASSPRRTSGTYEQYF
CDR3nt: TGTGCCAGCAGCCCCCGAAGGACTAGCGGTACCTACGAGCAGTACTTC

j_gene: TRBJ2-7
abundance: few
d_gene: -
v_gene: TRBV27
CDR3aa: CASSFSVSYEQYF
CDR3nt: TGTGCCAGCAGTTTCAGCGTCAGCTACGAGCAGTACTTC

j_gene: TRBJ2-2
abundance: once
d_gene: -
v_gene: TRBV18
CDR3aa: CASSPERSIGELFF
CDR3nt: TGTGCCAGCTCACCAGAGAGGAGTATAGGGGAGCTGTTTTTT

j_gene: TRBJ1-1
abundance: -
d_gene: -
v_gene: TRBV10-1
CDR3aa: CASSEDRGEAFF
CDR3nt: TGCGCCAGCAGTGAGGACCGGGGGGAAGCTTTCTTT

j_gene: TRBJ1-2
abundance: -
d_gene: TRBD1
v_gene: TRBV7-9
CDR3aa: CASSSGTVNYGYTF
CDR3nt: TGTGCCAGCAGCTCCGGGACAGTTAACTATGGCTACACCTTC

j_gene: TRBJ2-5
abundance: -
d_gene: -
v_gene: TRBV5-4
CDR3aa: CASSPQGQETQYF
CDR3nt: TGTGCCAGCAGCCCACAGGGACAAGAGACCCAGTACTTC

j_gene: TRBJ2-7
abundance: -
d_gene: -
v_gene: TRBV11-2
CDR3aa: CASSYAGTRKFHSYEQYF
CDR3nt: TGTGCCAGCAGTTATGCCGGGACACGGAAATTCCACTCCTACGAGCAGTACTTC

j_gene: TRBJ1-4
abundance: -
d_gene: TRBD1
v_gene: TRBV6-1
CDR3aa: CASRAGGGGEKLFF
CDR3nt: TGTGCCAGCAGGGCAGGGGGCGGAGGTGAAAAACTGTTTTTT

j_gene: TRBJ2-1
abundance: -
d_gene: -
v_gene: TRBV7-7
CDR3aa: CASSRDQGGNEQFF
CDR3nt: TGTGCTAGCAGCCGAGACCAGGGGGGCAATGAGCAGTTCTTC

j_gene: TRBJ2-7
abundance: -
d_gene: TRBD1
v_gene: TRBV19
CDR3aa: CASSIGTGASYEQYF
CDR3nt: TGTGCCAGTAGTATAGGGACAGGGGCGAGCTACGAGCAGTACTTC

j_gene: TRBJ1-3
abundance: -
d_gene: TRBD1
v_gene: TRBV4-1
CDR3aa: CASSQEGGQIGNTIYF
CDR3nt: TGCGCCAGCAGCCAAGAAGGGGGACAGATTGGAAACACCATATATTTT

j_gene: TRBJ1-4
abundance: -
d_gene: -
v_gene: TRBV4-1
CDR3aa: CASRQSTNEKLFF
CDR3nt: TGCGCCAGCAGGCAGTCAACTAATGAAAAACTGTTTTTT

j_gene: TRBJ1-1
abundance: -
d_gene: TRBD1
v_gene: TRBV6-1
CDR3aa: CASSEGTGGMNTEASF
CDR3nt: TGTGCCAGCAGTGAAGGAACAGGGGGTATGAACACTGAAGCTTCCTTT

j_gene: TRBJ1-1
abundance: medium-sized
d_gene: -
v_gene: TRBV19
CDR3aa: CASSPGGLSLNTEAFF
CDR3nt: TGTGCCAGTAGTCCCGGGGGGCTTAGTTTGAACACTGAAGCTTTCTTT

j_gene: TRBJ2-1
abundance: -
d_gene: -
v_gene: TRBV19
CDR3aa: CASSIGTVYNEQFF
CDR3nt: TGTGCCAGTAGTATAGGAACAGTCTACAATGAGCAGTTCTTC

j_gene: TRBJ2-5
abundance: -
d_gene: TRBD2
v_gene: TRBV19
CDR3aa: CASSIVSSGGEETQYF
CDR3nt: TGTGCCAGTAGTATAGTTTCTAGCGGGGGGGAGGAGACCCAGTACTTC